The 15 T cell receptor beta chains below all came from one sample that was sequenced in a study of STAT3 mutations in large granular lymphocyte leukemia. Assay: immunoSEQ multiplex PCR; the TCRdb copy retains only in-frame clones and omits some. This table has about 7,700 clones, about four fifths appearing once. Study conclusions and caveats: At least one immunodominant TCR beta clonotype appeared in every T-cell large granular lymphocyte leukemia patient.

These TCRs' antigens remain unknown. Sequences were obtained from peripheral blood mononuclear cells. All receptors derive from a woman between 40 and 50 years old with T-cell large granular lymphocyte leukemia. Some clones in this sample may be carry-over from other donors' samples.

The rearrangement joins TRBV6-6 to TRBJ2-7; the D is unclear. This CDR3 has 13 amino acids. Trimming pared 0 bases from V and 5 bases from J, leaving 8 bases between. CDR1 MNHNY and CDR2 SVGAGI come from the germline V gene (reference sequence). CDR3: CASSYSLSDEQYF. CDR3 sequence (DNA): TGTGCCAGCAGTTACTCTTTATCCGACGAGCAGTACTTC.

CDR3 nucleotide sequence: TGTGCCTGGAGCCGTAACGGGGAGCTGTTTTTT. Protein: CAWSRNGELFF. The J gene is TRBJ2-2, the V gene TRBV30; D remains unclear. Germline V gene data show CDR1 as GTSNPN and CDR2 as SVGIG (reference sequence). The CDR3 loop spans 11 amino acids. V lost 3 bases and J lost 7, with 6 bases in between.

This chain links TRBV5-1 with TRBJ2-7; D is ambiguous. The V end was cut by 0 bases, the J end by 2 bases, with 9 bases between. The CDR3 totals 14 residues. Germline lookup yields CDR1 SGHRS and CDR2 YFSETQ. CDR3: CASSLDPFAYEQYF. Here the CDR3 DNA reads TGCGCCAGCAGCTTGGACCCCTTTGCCTACGAGCAGTACTTC.

This chain uses TRBV18 with TRBJ1-1; 7 bases agree with TRBD1. The CDR3 runs 14 residues. Germline loops: CDR1 KGHSH, CDR2 LQKENI. With V trimmed by 3 bases and J by 4 bases, 5 bases remained unmatched. CDR3 in DNA: TGTGCCAGCTCACCGAACAGGGGAAGCACTGAAGCTTTCTTT. Protein: CASSPNRGSTEAFF.

V and J are TRBV18 and TRBJ1-1; TRBD1 matches 10 bases. Looked up from germline, CDR1 is KGHSH and CDR2 is LQKENI. The CDR3 extends over 14 amino acids. The ends lost 4 bases at V and 4 bases at J; junction bases unmatched: 3. The DNA for the CDR3 is TGTGCCAGCTCACTCGGACAGGGGGGCACTGAAGCTTTCTTT. It is translated as CASSLGQGGTEAFF.

The V gene is TRBV7-2, the J gene TRBJ1-2, with D maybe TRBD1 (5 bases). This CDR3 is 14 amino acids long. From germline, CDR1 is SGHTA and CDR2 FQGNSA. The V and J ends lost 1 base and 5 bases respectively, with 11 bases between them. The CDR3 coding sequence is TGTGCCAGCAGCTTAGAGACAGCCTATTATGGCTACACCTTC. It yields the protein CASSLETAYYGYTF.

The chain joins TRBV5-1 to TRBJ2-7; D gene unclear. Trimming cost V 3 bases and J 6 bases, with 10 bases left between them. The germline V gene encodes CDR1 SGHRS and CDR2 YFSETQ. The CDR3 runs to 12 residues. This CDR3 is CASSSSGGEQYF. The DNA for the CDR3 is TGCGCCAGCAGCTCGAGTGGCGGCGAGCAGTACTTC. The complete variable domain, with remaining parts taken from reference TRBV5-1 and TRBJ2-7, reads KAGVTQTPRYLIKTRGQQVTLSCSPISGHRSVSWYQQTPGQGLQFLFEYFSETQRNKGNFPGRFSGRQFSNSRSEMNVSTLELGDSALYLCASSSSGGEQYFGPGTRLTVT.

This rearrangement joins TRBV6-5 to TRBJ1-2; D unresolved. Deletions cut 6 bases from V and 8 bases from J, with 16 bases between. The CDR3 totals 13 residues. Germline CDR1 and CDR2: MNHEY and SVGAGI. CDR3 loop: CASSGRAFWGYTF. For the CDR3, the DNA is TGTGCCAGCAGCGGACGGGCCTTCTGGGGCTACACCTTC.

V usage is TRBV5-1 and J usage is TRBJ2-7, with D tentatively TRBD1 (5 bases). The CDR3 extends over 14 amino acids. Trimming cost V 0 bases and J 1 base, with 8 bases left between them. Per the germline V gene, CDR1 is SGHRS and CDR2 is YFSETQ. The chain's CDR3 is CASSLGQLSYEQYF. CDR3 nucleotide sequence: TGCGCCAGCAGCTTGGGACAGTTGTCCTACGAGCAGTACTTC.

This clone occurred once. This chain links TRBV29-1 with TRBJ2-3; unclear D gene. The CDR3 consists of 13 residues. Trimming stripped 5 bases from V and 1 base from J, with 10 bases between. From germline, CDR1 is SQVTM and CDR2 ANQGSEA. The CDR3 DNA reads as TGCAGCGTTCTATTCCTGGGCACAGATACGCAGTATTTT. Amino acid sequence: CSVLFLGTDTQYF.

This clone is a singleton in its sample. V gene TRBV5-1 combines with J gene TRBJ1-1; D perhaps matches TRBD1 (6 bases). The length of the CDR3 is 14 residues. The germline V and J ends were trimmed by 4 bases and 6 bases, with 16 bases remaining between them. Germline CDR1 reads SGHRS; CDR2 reads YFSETQ. The CDR3 here is CASSPGAGRPEAFF. CDR3 sequence (DNA): TGCGCCAGCAGCCCGGGGGCAGGGAGGCCTGAAGCTTTCTTT. The variable domain in full, with the rest retrieved from reference TRBV5-1 and TRBJ1-1, is KAGVTQTPRYLIKTRGQQVTLSCSPISGHRSVSWYQQTPGQGLQFLFEYFSETQRNKGNFPGRFSGRQFSNSRSEMNVSTLELGDSALYLCASSPGAGRPEAFFGQGTRLTVV.

This rearrangement joins TRBV18 to TRBJ1-6; D gene uncertain. The germline gives CDR1 KGHSH, CDR2 LQKENI. V was shortened by 2 bases and J by 9 bases, with 14 bases between the two germline ends. The CDR3 extends over 15 amino acids. The CDR3 spells CASSPKPGFGSPLHF. DNA of the CDR3: TGTGCCAGCTCACCAAAGCCTGGTTTCGGTTCACCCCTCCACTTT. Full variable domain (rest looked up from reference TRBV18 and TRBJ1-6): NAGVMQNPRHLVRRRGQEARLRCSPMKGHSHVYWYRQLPEEGLKFMVYLQKENIIDESGMPKERFSAEFPKEGPSILRIQQVVRGDSAAYFCASSPKPGFGSPLHFGNGTRLTVT.

The CDR3 here is CASSPGGVSGNTIYF. As DNA, the CDR3 is TGTGCCAGCTCACCAGGAGGCGTCTCTGGAAACACCATATATTTT. V is TRBV18 and J is TRBJ1-3; D is uncertain. Germline V gene sequence: CDR1 KGHSH, CDR2 LQKENI. The germline V and J ends were trimmed by 2 bases and 0 bases, with 8 bases remaining between them. CDR3 length: 15 residues.

V is TRBV7-9 and J is TRBJ2-7, with D perhaps TRBD1 (6 bases). V lost 5 bases and J 3 bases, leaving 17 bases between the germline ends. Germline assignment: CDR1 SEHNR and CDR2 FQNEAQ (reference sequence). CDR3 length: 15 residues. This chain's CDR3 is CASSDTDRFHYEQYF. For the CDR3, the DNA is TGTGCCAGCAGCGACACCGACAGGTTCCACTACGAGCAGTACTTC.

This clone came up a few times. CDR3 coding DNA: TGTGCCAGCTCACCCGTACAGGGGGCAAGGGTTAACGAGCAGTACTTC. Protein product: CASSPVQGARVNEQYF. The chain uses TRBV18 and TRBJ2-7, with 9 bases fitting TRBD1. This CDR3 spans 16 amino acids. V was clipped by 3 bases and J by 5 bases; unmatched bases: 11. Germline V gives CDR1 KGHSH, CDR2 LQKENI. Using reference TRBV18 and TRBJ2-7 for the parts outside the CDR3, the full variable domain is NAGVMQNPRHLVRRRGQEARLRCSPMKGHSHVYWYRQLPEEGLKFMVYLQKENIIDESGMPKERFSAEFPKEGPSILRIQQVVRGDSAAYFCASSPVQGARVNEQYFGPGTRLTVT.